This TCR beta chain was sequenced for a study of T cells in Graves' hyperthyroidism and ophthalmopathy (dated by TCRdb to between 2018 and 2021). Describing the broader study: Peripheral blood samples were taken at initial diagnosis, before any treatment was given. In several Graves' hyperthyroidism patients, the study also compared T-cell repertoires from thyroid tissue with T-cell repertoires from blood. Once sampling was done, hyperthyroidism patients were given methimazole at a starting dose of 30 mg daily, whereas ophthalmopathy patients were given high-dose intravenous methylprednisolone. TCR Vbeta CDR3 sequencing of fewer than 150 peripheral blood samples (approximately 44 ophthalmopathy, about 75 hyperthyroidism and roughly 17 progressor patients) is reported in the paper. TCR V-J signatures able to tell the groups apart were searched for in a discovery cohort of more than 90 patients, of whom fewer than 45 had Graves' ophthalmopathy and 57 had stable Graves' hyperthyroidism. An independent validation cohort of under 20 hyperthyroidism patients and more than 15 patients who later progressed to ophthalmopathy tested prospective prediction of ophthalmopathy. The 100 discovery patients were randomly divided into training and test sets at a 7:3 ratio.

Amplification of TCR beta CDR3 regions was carried out from RNA transcripts. For the first round of RT-PCR on the TCR CDR3, the HTBI primer set was used together with the Qiagen OneStep RT-PCR kit. A second multiplex PCR round built the libraries, followed by size selection and purification. Paired-end sequencing of the libraries was performed with 100 bp reads on an Illumina HiSeq2000. Processing in the source paper ran as follows. Raw data were processed with SOAPnuke, discarding reads with adapters, uncalled bases, mean Phred below 15, or no exact constant-primer or identifier match. High-quality paired reads were merged with COPE v1.2.5, and unique nucleotide sequences were defined as clonotypes. MiTCR v1.1 was used to align clonotypes to the IMGT TRBV, TRBD and TRBJ reference segments. Only V-J combinations with frequency above 0.0001, covering about 99% of repertoires, were analysed. The TCS score was defined as F50 (clonal expansion) divided by E x V (chaos), with BLOSUM62-based TCRdist calculated between CDR3 peptides within each V-J. Welch's t-statistics and random forest reduced 500 to 550 V-J features to roughly 13, which were used in a naive Bayes classifier (R e1071). Thyroid-blood repertoire similarity was quantified with the Morisita-Horn index. The raw public data were reprocessed by TCRdb itself: fastp quality trimming at Q25, MiXCR clonotype calling, in-frame beta chains only. Under each unique CDR3 protein, matching rows form one entry showing the most common genes and DNA. The V and J calls and clone size come from TCRdb's table, not from the authors' own analysis. In all, the sample holds hundreds of thousands of distinct CDR3 sequences, and more than 30% of those were seen once. The ten largest clonotypes hold 7% to 10% of the sample.

The germline V gene supplies CDR1 SGHRS and CDR2 YFSETQ. The CDR3 goes from the cysteine to the phenylalanine over 16 residues. CDR3 DNA is the only sequence kept; it has 48 bases, read in frame from the first base. Overall study outcomes, separate from this receptor: No statistical method was used to fix the sample size in advance, and group allocation was not hidden from the investigators. During validation, the model predicted progression to ophthalmopathy a median of about 6.5 months ahead of onset, with roughly 65% sensitivity and roughly 75% specificity. Most expanded thyroid clonotypes (frequency above 0.001) were also detected in blood, suggesting blood repertoires may reflect thyroid immune responses. A model built on a 13 V-J signature distinguished ophthalmopathy from stable hyperthyroidism, reaching around 90% sensitivity and about 81% specificity in cross-validation and 80%/75% in testing.

A patient counted as having stable Graves' hyperthyroidism if no progression to ophthalmopathy occurred over 18 months of follow-up. The hyperthyroidism patients were between 18 and 65 years old and newly diagnosed, with a disease duration of less than 2 months. Any patient with an uncontrolled infection, another autoimmune disease, pregnancy or lactation was excluded. Diagnoses were established on the basis of clinical symptoms, serum thyroxine and TRAb, thyroid ultrasound, and orbital computed tomography. Ficoll-Paque density gradient centrifugation was used to isolate PBMCs from approximately 11 ml of fresh peripheral blood. Trizol reagent was used to extract total RNA, and RNA quality was then checked on an Agilent 2100 Bioanalyzer. Of note for this clonotype: This receptor's antigen is unknown. The sample holds no much larger clone one base away, and base qualities are not on file.

Sequencing was done on a sample of blood. This chain joins TRBV5-1 to TRBJ2-7; TRBD2 is possibly the D segment (6 matching bases). The better agreement between TRBJ2-1 and the DNA end casts doubt on the J call. The clonotype comes from a young man with Graves' hyperthyroidism. The CDR3 protein sequence reads: CASSLRAGRTYNEQFF. The DNA is as follows: TGCGCCAGCAGCTTGAGGGCGGGGAGGACCTACAATGAGCAGTTCTTC.